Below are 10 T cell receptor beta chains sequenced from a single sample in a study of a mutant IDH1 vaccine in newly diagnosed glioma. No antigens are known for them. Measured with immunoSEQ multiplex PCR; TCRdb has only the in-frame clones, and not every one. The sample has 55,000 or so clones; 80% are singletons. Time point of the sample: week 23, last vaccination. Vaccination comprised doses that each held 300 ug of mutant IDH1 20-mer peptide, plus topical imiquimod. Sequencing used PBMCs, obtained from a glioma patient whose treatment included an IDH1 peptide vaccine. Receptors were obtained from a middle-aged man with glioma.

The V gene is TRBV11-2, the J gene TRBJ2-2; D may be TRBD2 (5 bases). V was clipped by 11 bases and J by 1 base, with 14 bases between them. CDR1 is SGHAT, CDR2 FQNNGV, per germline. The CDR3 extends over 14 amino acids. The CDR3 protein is CAGSAARNTGELFF. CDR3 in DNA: TGTGCCGGATCAGCGGCCCGGAACACCGGGGAGCTGTTTTTT.

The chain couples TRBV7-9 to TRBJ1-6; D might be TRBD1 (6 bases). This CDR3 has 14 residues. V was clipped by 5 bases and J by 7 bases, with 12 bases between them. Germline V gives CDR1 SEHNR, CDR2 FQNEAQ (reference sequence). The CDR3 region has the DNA TGTGCCAGCAGCGTCACAGGGTTGAATTCACCCCTCCACTTT. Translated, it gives CASSVTGLNSPLHF.

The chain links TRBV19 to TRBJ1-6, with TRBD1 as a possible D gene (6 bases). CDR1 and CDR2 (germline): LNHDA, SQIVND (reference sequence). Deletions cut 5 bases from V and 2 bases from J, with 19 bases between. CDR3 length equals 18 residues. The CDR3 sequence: CASSAYTGILTYNSPLHF. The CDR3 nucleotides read TGTGCCAGTAGTGCCTACACAGGGATTCTCACCTATAATTCACCCCTCCACTTT.

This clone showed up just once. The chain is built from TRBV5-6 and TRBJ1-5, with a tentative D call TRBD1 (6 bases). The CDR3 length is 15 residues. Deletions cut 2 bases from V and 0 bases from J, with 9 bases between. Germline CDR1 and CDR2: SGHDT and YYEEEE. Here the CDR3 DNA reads TGTGCCAGCAGCTTAGGGGGATATAGCAATCAGCCCCAGCATTTT. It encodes CASSLGGYSNQPQHF.

The CDR3 loop is CASSAELGTSGETQYF. The DNA of the CDR3 is TGTGCCAGCAGCGCAGAGTTGGGGACTAGCGGGGAGACCCAGTACTTC. J is TRBJ2-5 and V is TRBV9; TRBD2 agrees at 12 bases. The V and J ends lost 3 bases and 5 bases, in that order; junction bases with no gene match: 8. The V gene's germline CDR1 is SGDLS and CDR2 YYNGEE. The CDR3 contains 16 residues.

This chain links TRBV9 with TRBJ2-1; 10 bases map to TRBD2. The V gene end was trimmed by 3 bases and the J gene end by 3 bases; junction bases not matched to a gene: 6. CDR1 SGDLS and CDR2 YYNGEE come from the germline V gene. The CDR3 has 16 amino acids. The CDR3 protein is CASSAVAGGYYNEQFF. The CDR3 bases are TGTGCCAGCAGCGCAGTAGCGGGGGGATACTACAATGAGCAGTTCTTC. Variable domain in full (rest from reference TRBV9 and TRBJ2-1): DSGVTQTPKHLITATGQRVTLRCSPRSGDLSVYWYQQSLDQGLQFLIQYYNGEERAKGNILERFSAQQFPDLHSELNLSSLELGDSALYFCASSAVAGGYYNEQFFGPGTRLTVL.

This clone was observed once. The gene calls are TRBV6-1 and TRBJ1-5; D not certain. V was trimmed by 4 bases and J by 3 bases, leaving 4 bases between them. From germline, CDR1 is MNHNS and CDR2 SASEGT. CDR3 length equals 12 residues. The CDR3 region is CASSALNQPQHF. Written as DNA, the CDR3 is TGTGCCAGCAGTGCCCTCAATCAGCCCCAGCATTTT.

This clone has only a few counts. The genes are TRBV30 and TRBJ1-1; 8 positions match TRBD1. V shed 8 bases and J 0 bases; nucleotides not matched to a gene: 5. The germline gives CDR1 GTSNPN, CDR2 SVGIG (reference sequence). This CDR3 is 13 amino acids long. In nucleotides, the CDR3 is TGTGCCAGACAGGGACAGGTGAACACTGAAGCTTTCTTT. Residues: CARQGQVNTEAFF.

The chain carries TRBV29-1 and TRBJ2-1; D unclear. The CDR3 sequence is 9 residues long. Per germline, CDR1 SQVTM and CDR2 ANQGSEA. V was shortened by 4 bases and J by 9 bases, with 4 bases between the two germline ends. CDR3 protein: CSVGGEQFF. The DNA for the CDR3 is TGCAGCGTTGGGGGTGAGCAGTTCTTC.

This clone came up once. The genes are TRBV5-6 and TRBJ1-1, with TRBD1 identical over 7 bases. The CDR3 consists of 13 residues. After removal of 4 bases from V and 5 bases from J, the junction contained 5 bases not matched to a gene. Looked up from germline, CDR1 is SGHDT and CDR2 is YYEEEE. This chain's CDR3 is CASSRTGPTEAFF. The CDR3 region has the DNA TGTGCCAGCAGCCGGACAGGCCCGACTGAAGCTTTCTTT.